This is a list of T cell receptor beta chains from one sample in a study of shared clonotypes between healthy human individuals. Sequencing used immunoSEQ multiplex PCR; TCRdb keeps in-frame clones, though not all of them. The sample contains around 2.5 million clones, roughly 93% of which appear only once. Material for sequencing was naive CD4+ T cells from PBMCs. These receptors originate from a young man in good health. Some clones in this sample may be carry-over from other donors' samples. The conserved cysteine and the conserved F or W are not part of the CDR3 here.

length: 9
V: TRBV2
CDR3: ASSRTDTQY

length: 14
V: TRBV18
CDR3: ASSPTAKKTYNEQF

length: 17
V: TRBV11-2
CDR3: ASSSKVGLADMSTDTQY

length: 10
V: TRBV29-1
CDR3: SVVRVTDTQY

length: 13
V: TRBV5-1
CDR3: ASSSTGTPTETQY

length: 13
V: TRBV7-3
CDR3: ASSLTGAANTEAF

length: 12
V: TRBV7-3
CDR3: ASSGQTGANVLT

length: 13
V: TRBV5-1
CDR3: ASSPGGGGSGELF

length: 13
V: TRBV9
CDR3: ASSVGIRGGNTIY

length: 12
V: TRBV27
CDR3: ASNQISGAYEQY

length: 14
V: TRBV9
CDR3: ASSEGAGGYTDTQY

length: 11
V: TRBV2
CDR3: ASSWTGRGGYT

length: 11
V: TRBV27
CDR3: ASRPISGRGAF

length: 13
V: TRBV6-1
CDR3: ASRRLAGSVNEQF

length: 10
V: TRBV28
CDR3: ASTTPPREQY

length: 12
V: TRBV6-6
CDR3: ASGSSGGTDTQY

length: 14
V: TRBV2
CDR3: ASSEEGGRAQETQY

length: 14
V: TRBV30
CDR3: AWSVHRLAGGNEQF

length: 11
V: TRBV7-8
CDR3: ASSLRPTDTQY